Below, 10 T cell receptor beta chains from the same sample are listed, as sequenced in a study of cytomegalovirus exposure and HLA in healthy donors. PCR was performed using 60 Vbeta and 13 Jbeta primers. Profiling relied on immunoSEQ multiplex PCR, and the TCRdb table lists in-frame clones only, not all of them. The table includes approximately 150,000 clones, about three quarters detected once. Material: PBMCs. These receptors originate from a woman between 25 and 40 years old in good health and CMV-seronegative.

This clone was seen only a few times. The chain combines TRBV7-2 with TRBJ1-1; D is unclear. Trimming removed 3 bases at V and 1 base at J, with 9 bases between. The CDR3 extends over 14 amino acids. CDR1 and CDR2 (germline): SGHTA, FQGNSA. CDR3: CASSFMAGNTEAFF. The DNA for the CDR3 is TGTGCCAGCAGCTTTATGGCAGGGAACACTGAAGCTTTCTTT. The complete variable domain, with remaining parts taken from reference TRBV7-2 and TRBJ1-1, reads GAGVSQSPSNKVTEKGKDVELRCDPISGHTALYWYRQSLGQGLEFLIYFQGNSAPDKSGLPSDRFSAERTGGSVSTLTIQRTQQEDSAVYLCASSFMAGNTEAFFGQGTRLTVV.

The chain uses TRBV7-2 and TRBJ1-2; 7 positions agree with TRBD1. The V segment lost 4 bases and the J segment 4 bases; nucleotides outside the gene matches: 6. The length of the CDR3 is 14 residues. Germline CDR1 reads SGHTA; CDR2 reads FQGNSA. CDR3 nucleotide sequence: TGTGCCAGCAGCTCCTGGGACAGTTCCTATGGCTACACCTTC. Its translation is CASSSWDSSYGYTF. Drawing the rest from reference TRBV7-2 and TRBJ1-2, the complete variable domain is GAGVSQSPSNKVTEKGKDVELRCDPISGHTALYWYRQSLGQGLEFLIYFQGNSAPDKSGLPSDRFSAERTGGSVSTLTIQRTQQEDSAVYLCASSSWDSSYGYTFGSGTRLTVV.

The chain joins TRBV7-9 to TRBJ2-7; 8 nucleotides line up with TRBD1. CDR3 length equals 13 residues. Losses at the gene ends were 6 bases for V and 5 bases for J; bases not matched to a gene: 6. CDR1 is SEHNR and CDR2 is FQNEAQ in the germline V gene (reference sequence). This CDR3 reads CASSKRTGNEQYF. The CDR3, as DNA: TGTGCCAGCAGTAAGCGGACAGGGAACGAGCAGTACTTC.

A few counts support this clone. The chain employs TRBV6-1 and TRBJ1-2, with D uncertain. Germline values: CDR1 MNHNS, CDR2 SASEGT. The CDR3 consists of 13 residues. V was pared by 7 bases and J by 5 bases, with 14 bases between. CDR3 DNA: TGTGCCAGCACCCAGAGCGGGTGGTATGGCTACACCTTC. Its protein is CASTQSGWYGYTF.

This clone has more than one count but fewer than ten. The rearrangement uses TRBV5-6 and TRBJ2-7, with a weak D call TRBD2 (5 bases). The CDR3 has 12 residues. Germline V gene lookup returns CDR1 SGHDT and CDR2 YYEEEE. V was shortened by 2 bases and J by 7 bases, with 10 bases between the two germline ends. DNA for the CDR3: TGTGCCAGCAGCTTTGAGGGATATGAGCAGTACTTC. As protein: CASSFEGYEQYF.

This clone was counted between two and nine times. This rearrangement joins TRBV4-2 to TRBJ1-5; TRBD1 is a possible D gene (6 bases). Trimming took 0 bases from V and 6 from J, leaving 15 bases between them. The CDR3 spans 16 residues. Germline V lookup: CDR1 LGHNA, CDR2 YNFKEQ. CDR3 DNA sequence: TGTGCCAGCAGCCAAGATAACAGGGAAAGTTCTCAGCCCCAGCATTTT. As protein: CASSQDNRESSQPQHF.

This clone has a handful of counts. The chain joins TRBV6-6 to TRBJ2-1; no firm D call. The V gene lost 2 bases and the J gene lost 10 bases, with 3 bases spanning the gap. This CDR3 has 10 residues. Germline V CDR1 and CDR2: MNHNY, SVGAGI (reference sequence). CDR3 nucleotides: TGTGCCAGCAGTTACGGCGAGCAGTTCTTC. It codes for CASSYGEQFF.

This chain joins TRBV5-6 and TRBJ2-5; possibly TRBD2 for D (6 bases). Germline CDR1 reads SGHDT; CDR2 reads YYEEEE. CDR3 length: 15 residues. V lost 0 bases and J lost 0, with 9 bases in between. CDR3 nucleotide sequence: TGTGCCAGCAGCTTGGCAGGCGGGGACCAAGAGACCCAGTACTTC. Protein sequence: CASSLAGGDQETQYF.

This clone came up a few times. J is TRBJ1-2 and V is TRBV2; D may be TRBD1 (6 bases). The CDR3 sequence is 13 residues long. From germline, CDR1 is SNHLY and CDR2 FYNNEI. The ends were cut back, 5 bases at V and 2 bases at J, with 9 bases in the middle. This CDR3 is CASSTDRNYGYTF. The DNA of the CDR3 is TGTGCCAGCAGTACGGACAGAAACTATGGCTACACCTTC.

This clone was seen a handful of times. The chain is built from TRBV28 and TRBJ1-2; 7 bases line up with TRBD1. Germline V lookup: CDR1 MDHEN, CDR2 SYDVKM. The CDR3 spans 14 residues. Trimming at V came to 7 bases and at J to 4 bases, leaving 9 bases not matched to a gene. CDR3 protein: CASKSTGQGYGYTF. The CDR3 DNA reads TGTGCCAGCAAATCGACAGGGCAAGGCTATGGCTACACCTTC.